This T cell receptor beta chain was captured in a study of cytomegalovirus exposure and HLA in healthy donors. Researchers ran the PCR with 60 Vbeta and 13 Jbeta primers. As processed by the authors: Tens of millions of unique TCR beta chains, roughly 11 million of them shared, were counted by a later analysis. The method was immunoSEQ multiplex PCR; TCRdb's version includes in-frame clones alone and lacks a portion of them. V, J and clone size are those of that table, while D and trimming were read from the DNA. The sample records 150,000 to 180,000 clones, roughly 80% being singletons. Overall study findings and caveats: In a later analysis, fewer than 20,000 TCR beta sequences were associated with HLA alleles at 0.05 false discovery rate.

Germline V lookup: CDR1 SGHKS, CDR2 YYEKEE (reference sequence). Deletions cut 4 bases from V and 4 bases from J, with 15 bases between. The CDR3 extends over 14 amino acids. Remarks on this clone: Its antigen is not identified.

Donors counted as nominally healthy when sampled, yet unrecorded immune exposures were likely. The TCR sequence derives from a woman aged 35 to 49 in good health and CMV-seronegative. V and J are TRBV5-5 and TRBJ2-7; D is perhaps TRBD2 (5 bases). Sequences were obtained from PBMCs. CDR3: CASSLDAGNYEQYF. CDR3 in DNA: TGTGCCAGCAGCCTTGATGCGGGTAATTACGAGCAGTACTTC.